The rows below give T cell receptor beta chains drawn from one sample of a study of cytomegalovirus exposure and HLA in healthy donors. The assay was immunoSEQ multiplex PCR, and TCRdb's table has in-frame clones only and misses some. The sample has about 140,000 clones, 75% to 90% seen once; the top ten hold 4.5%. The sequenced material came from PBMCs. These receptors all stem from a man aged 35 to 55 in good health and CMV-seronegative. CDR3s include the opening cysteine and the closing phenylalanine or tryptophan. D genes are given only for firm matches. The listing skips clone size in some rows; elsewhere it reads once, few, many or a size class.

NA | TRBJ2-1 | NA | TRBV18 | CASSPEGGVSYNEQFF | TGTGCCAGCTCACCGGAGGGGGGGGTCTCCTACAATGAGCAGTTCTTC
NA | TRBJ1-5 | few | TRBV2 | CASSDRTVNQPQHF | TGTGCCAGCAGTGACCGGACAGTCAATCAGCCCCAGCATTTT
TRBD2 | TRBJ2-1 | NA | TRBV5-4 | CASSFTSGGPPYNEQFF | TGTGCCAGCAGCTTCACTAGCGGGGGGCCTCCCTACAATGAGCAGTTCTTC
NA | TRBJ1-2 | NA | TRBV30 | CAWSVGRAKILGGYTF | TGTGCCTGGAGTGTGGGCAGGGCCAAAATTCTAGGTGGCTACACCTTC
TRBD1 | TRBJ1-5 | few | TRBV19 | CASSDRGNQPQHF | TGTGCCAGTAGCGACAGGGGCAATCAGCCCCAGCATTTT
TRBD1 | TRBJ1-2 | NA | TRBV18 | CASSPSGQEPYGYTF | TGTGCCAGCTCACCTTCGGGACAGGAACCCTATGGCTACACCTTC
NA | TRBJ2-7 | NA | TRBV27 | CASSFVRGTRSYEQYF | TGTGCCAGCAGTTTTGTCCGGGGAACCCGTTCTTACGAGCAGTACTTC
TRBD2 | TRBJ2-7 | few | TRBV10-1 | CASSGGTSGSYEQYF | TGCGCCAGCAGTGGCGGGACTAGCGGCTCCTACGAGCAGTACTTC
NA | TRBJ2-3 | NA | TRBV28 | CASSSPRGWYTQYF | TGTGCCAGCAGTTCCCCGAGAGGTTGGTATACGCAGTATTTT
NA | TRBJ1-2 | NA | TRBV4-1 | CASSQVGRATYGYTF | TGCGCCAGCAGCCAAGTAGGCAGGGCAACCTATGGCTACACCTTC
NA | TRBJ1-4 | NA | TRBV28 | CASSLIRTNEKLFF | TGTGCCAGCAGTTTGATCAGAACTAATGAAAAACTGTTTTTT
TRBD2 | TRBJ2-7 | NA | TRBV18 | CASSLGTSGGTHPYEQYF | TGTGCCAGCTCCCTCGGGACTAGCGGGGGGACGCACCCCTACGAGCAGTACTTC
TRBD1 | TRBJ1-4 | NA | TRBV6-5 | CASSKTGVDEKLFF | TGTGCCAGCAGTAAGACAGGGGTGGATGAAAAACTGTTTTTT
TRBD2 | TRBJ2-3 | NA | TRBV4-3 | CASSQGLAGGEADTQYF | TGCGCCAGCAGCCAAGGACTAGCGGGGGGTGAGGCAGATACGCAGTATTTT
TRBD1 | TRBJ2-1 | NA | TRBV18 | CASSQRTGGNNEQFF | TGTGCCAGCTCACAACGGACAGGGGGTAATAATGAGCAGTTCTTC
TRBD1 | TRBJ1-2 | NA | TRBV9 | CASSVRDRGNYTF | TGTGCCAGCAGCGTCCGGGACAGGGGAAACTACACCTTC
NA | TRBJ2-7 | NA | TRBV7-2 | CASSSGSVYEQYF | TGTGCCAGCAGCTCCGGGTCCGTCTACGAGCAGTACTTC
NA | TRBJ1-5 | few | TRBV5-1 | CASSLGGYSNQPQHF | TGCGCCAGCAGCTTGGGAGGTTATAGCAATCAGCCCCAGCATTTT
TRBD1 | TRBJ2-7 | NA | TRBV7-2 | CASSLAGQGIHEQYF | TGTGCCAGCAGCTTAGCGGGACAGGGAATCCACGAGCAGTACTTC
NA | TRBJ1-1 | NA | TRBV6-5 | CASSYWGAEAFF | TGTGCCAGCAGTTACTGGGGAGCTGAAGCTTTCTTT
TRBD1 | TRBJ1-2 | NA | TRBV6-1 | CASSAGGQIYGYTF | TGTGCCAGCAGTGCTGGGGGACAGATCTATGGCTACACCTTC
NA | TRBJ1-5 | once | TRBV29-1 | CSAGGLYSNQPQHF | TGCAGCGCCGGGGGGTTGTATAGCAATCAGCCCCAGCATTTT
NA | TRBJ1-1 | NA | TRBV20-1 | CSVRNTEAFF | TGCAGTGTGAGGAACACTGAAGCTTTCTTT
NA | TRBJ1-1 | NA | TRBV6-4 | CASSDSGGPNGEAFF | TGTGCCAGCAGTGACTCGGGGGGACCGAACGGTGAAGCTTTCTTT
TRBD1 | TRBJ1-1 | few | TRBV4-1 | CASSEGQSNTEAFF | TGCGCCAGCAGCGAGGGACAGTCGAACACTGAAGCTTTCTTT
TRBD1 | TRBJ2-5 | NA | TRBV29-1 | CSVDFPIRDRPQETQYF | TGCAGCGTTGATTTCCCTATCCGGGACAGGCCGCAAGAGACCCAGTACTTC
NA | TRBJ2-7 | once | TRBV28 | CASSPMRPQLYEQYF | TGTGCCAGCAGTCCTATGCGGCCCCAACTCTACGAGCAGTACTTC
TRBD1 | TRBJ1-5 | NA | TRBV18 | CASSPGTGTFSNQPQHF | TGTGCCAGCTCCCCCGGGACAGGCACGTTTAGCAATCAGCCCCAGCATTTT
NA | TRBJ2-3 | once | TRBV5-8 | CASSLAGVGTDTQYF | TGTGCCAGCAGCTTGGCAGGGGTGGGCACAGATACGCAGTATTTT
NA | TRBJ1-1 | NA | TRBV19 | CATLSRVNTEAFF | TGTGCCACCCTCAGTCGGGTGAACACTGAAGCTTTCTTT
NA | TRBJ2-3 | NA | TRBV10-1 | CASSDFGKTSKATDTQYF | TGCGCCAGCAGTGATTTCGGGAAGACTTCAAAGGCTACAGATACGCAGTATTTT
NA | TRBJ2-2 | NA | TRBV6-4 | CASSETPTGELFF | TGTGCCAGCAGTGAGACACCAACCGGGGAGCTGTTTTTT
NA | TRBJ1-2 | NA | TRBV29-1 | CSVGWDTMRGLGYTF | TGCAGCGTTGGCTGGGACACCATGAGAGGTTTGGGCTACACCTTC
NA | TRBJ2-1 | NA | TRBV12-5 | CASGLIDEQFF | TGTGCTAGTGGTTTGATAGATGAGCAGTTCTTC
TRBD1 | TRBJ1-6 | few | TRBV5-1 | CASSSKTSGQHNSPLHF | TGCGCCAGCAGCTCAAAAACATCGGGACAGCATAATTCACCCCTCCACTTT
NA | TRBJ2-7 | few | TRBV5-1 | CASSLSGTRYEQYF | TGCGCCAGCAGCTTATCGGGAACGCGTTACGAGCAGTACTTC
NA | TRBJ2-6 | NA | TRBV5-1 | CASRFNGGANVLTF | TGCGCCAGCAGGTTCAACGGTGGGGCCAACGTCCTGACTTTC
NA | TRBJ2-7 | NA | TRBV27 | CASSLLRFFTRFSYEQYF | TGTGCCAGCAGTTTATTACGTTTTTTTACACGTTTCTCCTACGAGCAGTACTTC
NA | TRBJ2-1 | NA | TRBV10-3 | CAISERVLVYSSYNEQFF | TGTGCCATCAGTGAGCGAGTCTTGGTGTACAGCTCCTACAATGAGCAGTTCTTC
TRBD2 | TRBJ2-3 | NA | TRBV5-1 | CASSLGSSGSTDTQYF | TGCGCCAGCAGCTTGGGGTCTAGCGGATCCACAGATACGCAGTATTTT
NA | TRBJ1-1 | NA | TRBV2 | CASSDRGFTEAFF | TGTGCCAGCAGTGACAGGGGATTCACTGAAGCTTTCTTT
NA | TRBJ2-2 | NA | TRBV2 | CASTARGGTGELFF | TGTGCCAGCACGGCGAGAGGAGGGACCGGGGAGCTGTTTTTT
TRBD1 | TRBJ2-7 | NA | TRBV18 | CASSATGGPEQYF | TGTGCCAGCTCAGCTACAGGGGGTCCCGAGCAGTACTTC
TRBD2 | TRBJ2-2 | NA | TRBV14 | CASSHQRLAPPGELFF | TGTGCCAGCAGCCACCAACGACTAGCCCCCCCCGGGGAGCTGTTTTTT
TRBD1 | TRBJ1-2 | NA | TRBV27 | CASSGRDRGYGYTF | TGTGCCAGCAGTGGCCGGGACAGGGGTTATGGCTACACCTTC
TRBD2 | TRBJ2-7 | NA | TRBV7-4 | CASSPTSGEDWTRKSYEQYF | TGTGCCAGCAGCCCGACTAGCGGGGAAGACTGGACTCGTAAATCCTACGAGCAGTACTTC
TRBD2 | TRBJ2-3 | NA | TRBV7-9 | CASSTRLAGVREADTQYF | TGTGCCAGCAGCACCAGACTAGCGGGGGTAAGAGAGGCAGATACGCAGTATTTT
NA | TRBJ2-3 | NA | TRBV5-4 | CAGSDRDFSTDTQYF | TGTGCCGGGAGCGACAGGGACTTTAGCACAGATACGCAGTATTTT
TRBD1 | TRBJ2-7 | NA | TRBV19 | CASKVGQGPSEQYF | TGTGCCAGTAAGGTAGGACAGGGTCCTTCCGAGCAGTACTTC
TRBD2 | TRBJ2-3 | NA | TRBV4-1 | CASSPQGLSGGTSTDTQYF | TGCGCCAGCAGCCCTCAGGGGTTGAGCGGGGGGACTAGCACAGATACGCAGTATTTT
NA | TRBJ1-5 | NA | TRBV27 | CASRDSQNQPQHF | TGTGCCAGCAGGGACAGTCAAAATCAGCCCCAGCATTTT